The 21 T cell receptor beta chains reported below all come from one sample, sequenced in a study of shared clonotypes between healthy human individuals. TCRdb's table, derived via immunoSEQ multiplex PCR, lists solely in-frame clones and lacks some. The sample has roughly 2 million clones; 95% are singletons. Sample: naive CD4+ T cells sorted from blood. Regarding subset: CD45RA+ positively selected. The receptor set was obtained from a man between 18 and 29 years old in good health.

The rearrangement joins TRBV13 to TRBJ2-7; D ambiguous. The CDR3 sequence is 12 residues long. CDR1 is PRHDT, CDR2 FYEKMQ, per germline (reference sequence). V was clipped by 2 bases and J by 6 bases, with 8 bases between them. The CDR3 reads CASSLYRAEQYF. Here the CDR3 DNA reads TGTGCCAGCAGCTTATATCGGGCCGAGCAGTACTTC.

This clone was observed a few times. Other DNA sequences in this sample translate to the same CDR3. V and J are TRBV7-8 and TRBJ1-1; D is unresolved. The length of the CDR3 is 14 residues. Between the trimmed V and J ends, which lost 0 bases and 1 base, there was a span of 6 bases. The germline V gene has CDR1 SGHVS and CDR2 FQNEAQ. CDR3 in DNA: TGTGCCAGCAGCTTAGCATTGGGGAACACTGAAGCTTTCTTT. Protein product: CASSLALGNTEAFF.

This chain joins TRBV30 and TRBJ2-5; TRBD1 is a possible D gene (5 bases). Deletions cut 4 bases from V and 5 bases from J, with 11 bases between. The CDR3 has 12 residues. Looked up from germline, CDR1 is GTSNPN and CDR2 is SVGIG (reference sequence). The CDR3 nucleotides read TGTGCCTGGACAGGGAATATGGAGACCCAGTACTTC. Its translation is CAWTGNMETQYF.

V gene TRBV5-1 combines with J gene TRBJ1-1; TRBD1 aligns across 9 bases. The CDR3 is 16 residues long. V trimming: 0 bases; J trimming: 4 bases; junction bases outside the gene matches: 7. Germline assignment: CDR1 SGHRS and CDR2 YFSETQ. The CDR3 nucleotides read TGCGCCAGCAGCTTGGGCACAGGGGGCGCGAGCACTGAAGCTTTCTTT. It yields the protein CASSLGTGGASTEAFF.

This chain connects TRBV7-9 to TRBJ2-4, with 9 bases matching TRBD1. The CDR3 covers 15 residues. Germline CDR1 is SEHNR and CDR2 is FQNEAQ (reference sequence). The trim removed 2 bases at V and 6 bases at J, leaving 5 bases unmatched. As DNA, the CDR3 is TGTGCCAGCAGCTTAACCGGGACAGGGCTAAACATTCAGTACTTC. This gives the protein CASSLTGTGLNIQYF.

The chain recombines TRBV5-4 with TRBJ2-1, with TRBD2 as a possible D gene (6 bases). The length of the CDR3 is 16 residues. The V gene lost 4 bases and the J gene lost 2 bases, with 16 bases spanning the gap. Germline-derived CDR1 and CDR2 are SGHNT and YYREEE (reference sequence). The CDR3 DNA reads TGTGCCAGCAGCCGTCCGGGCGGGGAAACCTACAATGAGCAGTTCTTC. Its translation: CASSRPGGETYNEQFF.

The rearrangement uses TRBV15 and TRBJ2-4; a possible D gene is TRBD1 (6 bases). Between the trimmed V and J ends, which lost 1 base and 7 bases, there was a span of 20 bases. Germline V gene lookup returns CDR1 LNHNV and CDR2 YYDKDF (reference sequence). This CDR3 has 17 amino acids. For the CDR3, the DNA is TGTGCCACCAGCAGAGCGGACCAGGGGCTGGTGAATAACATTCAGTACTTC. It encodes CATSRADQGLVNNIQYF.

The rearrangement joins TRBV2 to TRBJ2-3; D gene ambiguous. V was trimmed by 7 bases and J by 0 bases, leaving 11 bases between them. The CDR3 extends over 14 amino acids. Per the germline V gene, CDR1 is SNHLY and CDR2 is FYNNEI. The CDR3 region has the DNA TGTGCCAGCACGCCCCTGACTAGCACAGATACGCAGTATTTT. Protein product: CASTPLTSTDTQYF.

As DNA, the CDR3 is TGTGCCAGCAGCGCCACGCTGATTAGGTATGGCTACACCTTC. Protein product: CASSATLIRYGYTF. This sequence joins TRBV7-2 and TRBJ1-2, with no clear D. The CDR3 has 14 residues. Germline CDR1 reads SGHTA; CDR2 reads FQGNSA. Trimming pared 5 bases from V and 5 bases from J, leaving 15 bases between.

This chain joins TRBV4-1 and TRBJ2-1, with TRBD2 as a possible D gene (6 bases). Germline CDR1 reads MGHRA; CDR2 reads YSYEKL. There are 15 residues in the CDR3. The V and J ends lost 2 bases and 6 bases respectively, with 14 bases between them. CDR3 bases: TGCGCCAGCAGCCAAACAACCGGGAGCTTCAATGAGCAGTTCTTC. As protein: CASSQTTGSFNEQFF.

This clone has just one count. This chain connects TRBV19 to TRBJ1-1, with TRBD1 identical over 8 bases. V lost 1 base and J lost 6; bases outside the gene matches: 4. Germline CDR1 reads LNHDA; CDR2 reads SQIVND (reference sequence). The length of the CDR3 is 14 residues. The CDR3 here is CASSIARGLSEAFF. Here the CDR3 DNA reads TGTGCCAGTAGTATAGCCAGGGGGCTTTCTGAAGCTTTCTTT.

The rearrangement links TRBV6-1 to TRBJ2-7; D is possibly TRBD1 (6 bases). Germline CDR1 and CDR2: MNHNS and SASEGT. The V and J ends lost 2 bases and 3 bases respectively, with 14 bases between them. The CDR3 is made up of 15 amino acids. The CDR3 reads CASSERPGVNYEQYF. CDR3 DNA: TGTGCCAGCAGTGAACGCCCAGGGGTAAACTACGAGCAGTACTTC.

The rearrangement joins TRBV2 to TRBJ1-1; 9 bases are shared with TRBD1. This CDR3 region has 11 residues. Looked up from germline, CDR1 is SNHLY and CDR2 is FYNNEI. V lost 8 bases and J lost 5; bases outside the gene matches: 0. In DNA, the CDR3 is TGTGCCAGCGGGACAGGGACTGAAGCTTTCTTT. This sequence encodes CASGTGTEAFF.

The CDR3 loop is CASSPLGQEETQYF. CDR3 DNA: TGTGCCAGCTCACCCCTCGGACAGGAAGAGACCCAGTACTTC. The genes are TRBV18 and TRBJ2-5; TRBD1 matches at 7 bases. V dropped 3 bases and J dropped 3; count of bases not matched to a gene: 4. The CDR3 runs 14 residues. Germline V CDR1 and CDR2: KGHSH, LQKENI.

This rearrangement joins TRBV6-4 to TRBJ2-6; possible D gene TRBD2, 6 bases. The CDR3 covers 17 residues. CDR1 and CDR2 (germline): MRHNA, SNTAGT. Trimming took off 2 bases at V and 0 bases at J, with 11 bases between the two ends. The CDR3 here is CASSDGGATSGANVLTF. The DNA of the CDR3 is TGTGCCAGCAGTGACGGCGGGGCCACCTCTGGGGCCAACGTCCTGACTTTC.

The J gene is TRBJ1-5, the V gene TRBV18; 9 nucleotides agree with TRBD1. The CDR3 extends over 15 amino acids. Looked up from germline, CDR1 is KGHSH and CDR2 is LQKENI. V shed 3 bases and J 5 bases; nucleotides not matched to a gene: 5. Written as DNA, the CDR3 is TGTGCCAGCTCACCCCAGGGGACAGGGCATCAGCCCCAGCATTTT. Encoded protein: CASSPQGTGHQPQHF.

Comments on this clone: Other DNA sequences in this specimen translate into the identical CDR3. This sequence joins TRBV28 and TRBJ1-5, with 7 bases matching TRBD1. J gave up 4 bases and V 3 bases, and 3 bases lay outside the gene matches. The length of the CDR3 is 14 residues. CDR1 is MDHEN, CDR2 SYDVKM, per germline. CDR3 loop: CASSFRDRNQPQHF. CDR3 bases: TGTGCCAGCAGTTTCCGGGACAGAAATCAGCCCCAGCATTTT.

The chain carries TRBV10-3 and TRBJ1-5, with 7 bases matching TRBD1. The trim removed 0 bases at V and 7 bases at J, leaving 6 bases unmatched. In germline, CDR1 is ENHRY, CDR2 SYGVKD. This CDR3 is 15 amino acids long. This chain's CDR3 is CAISESEDRAQPQHF. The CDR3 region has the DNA TGTGCCATCAGTGAGTCGGAAGACAGGGCCCAGCCCCAGCATTTT.

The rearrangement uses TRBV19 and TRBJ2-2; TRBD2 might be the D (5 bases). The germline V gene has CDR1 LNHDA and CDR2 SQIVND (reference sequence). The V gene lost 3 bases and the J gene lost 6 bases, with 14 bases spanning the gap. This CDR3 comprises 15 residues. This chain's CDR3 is CASSIVIGVPGELFF. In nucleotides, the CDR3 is TGTGCCAGTAGTATTGTTATCGGGGTACCCGGGGAGCTGTTTTTT.

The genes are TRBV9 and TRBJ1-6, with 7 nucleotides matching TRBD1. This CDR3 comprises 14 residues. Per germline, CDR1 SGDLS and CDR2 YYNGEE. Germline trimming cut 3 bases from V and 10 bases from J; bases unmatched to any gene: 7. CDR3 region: CASSAGQATSPLHF. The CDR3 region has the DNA TGTGCCAGCAGCGCCGGACAGGCCACATCACCCCTCCACTTT.

The CDR3 DNA follows: TGTGCCAGCAGCCCCCCGGGTACCCACACAGATACGCAGTATTTT. This encodes CASSPPGTHTDTQYF. The chain is built from TRBV5-4 and TRBJ2-3; D ambiguous. V lost 4 bases and J 2 bases, leaving 14 bases between the germline ends. Germline V gene sequence: CDR1 SGHNT, CDR2 YYREEE (reference sequence). The CDR3 length is 15 residues.